This record concerns one T cell receptor (beta chain) sequence. These data are taken from a study of blood T cell repertoires in COVID-19. Sequencing used immunoSEQ multiplex PCR; TCRdb keeps in-frame clones, though not all of them. The table lists 85,000 to 90,000 clones, nearly 90% of them singletons. The CDR3 is made up of 17 amino acids. The V gene's germline CDR1 is SGHAT and CDR2 FQNNGV. V was trimmed by 0 bases and J by 6 bases, leaving 21 bases between them. The TCR sequence derives from a woman aged 80 or over with active COVID-19. Input material: peripheral blood. The chain uses TRBV11-2 and TRBJ2-7, with TRBD2 as a possible D gene (5 bases). CDR3 coding DNA: TGTGCCAGCAGCTTAGATCCACGCCCCAGCGGCTTGGGCGAGCAGTACTTC. Translation gives CASSLDPRPSGLGEQYF.